The 4 T cell receptor beta chains listed next were all sequenced from one sample in a study of blood T cell repertoires in COVID-19. The repertoire was sequenced with immunoSEQ multiplex PCR; TCRdb's copy has only in-frame clones and lacks some. The sample includes about 79,000 clones, roughly 91% seen only once; the top ten take 11% to 15%. The sequencing sample was made of peripheral blood. Receptors were obtained from a man aged 70 or older with active or convalescent COVID-19.

The chain combines TRBV5-4 with TRBJ2-7; maybe TRBD2 (6 bases). The V and J ends lost 1 base and 3 bases respectively, with 11 bases between them. The CDR3 runs to 14 residues. Germline assignment: CDR1 SGHNT and CDR2 YYREEE (reference sequence). Here the CDR3 reads CASSLFGLNYEQYF. The DNA for the CDR3 is TGTGCCAGCAGCTTGTTTGGACTAAACTACGAGCAGTACTTC.

The chain combines TRBV7-2 with TRBJ1-4; 8 bases fit TRBD1. The CDR3 has 15 amino acids. Germline V gene sequence: CDR1 SGHTA, CDR2 FQGNSA. J was trimmed by 2 bases and V by 7 bases; bases with no gene match: 6. CDR3 region: CASTKTGATNEKLFF. The CDR3 DNA sequence: TGTGCCAGCACCAAGACAGGGGCCACTAATGAAAAACTGTTTTTT.

The chain couples TRBV28 to TRBJ2-1, with a possible D match to TRBD2 (5 bases). Germline V CDR1 and CDR2: MDHEN, SYDVKM. The CDR3 is 15 residues long. Deletions cut 2 bases from V and 4 bases from J, with 12 bases between. CDR3 in amino acids: CASSLAGRLYNEQFF. The CDR3 coding sequence is TGTGCCAGCAGTTTAGCGGGCCGGTTGTACAATGAGCAGTTCTTC. Full variable domain (rest looked up from reference TRBV28 and TRBJ2-1): DVKVTQSSRYLVKRTGEKVFLECVQDMDHENMFWYRQDPGLGLRLIYFSYDVKMKEKGDIPEGYSVSREKKERFSLILESASTNQTSMYLCASSLAGRLYNEQFFGPGTRLTVL.

This clone appeared once. The chain uses TRBV6-5 and TRBJ2-7; D is possibly TRBD2 (6 bases). CDR3 length: 12 residues. The germline V gene encodes CDR1 MNHEY and CDR2 SVGAGI. Between the trimmed V and J ends, which lost 6 bases and 7 bases, there was a span of 13 bases. The CDR3 DNA reads as TGTGCCAGCAGGGGAGGTTTATCTGAGCAGTACTTC. This translates into CASRGGLSEQYF.